This TCR beta chain was sequenced during a study of T cell responses to AZD1222 COVID-19 vaccine. About the study: Some second doses came at about 4 weeks and others at about 12 weeks; these were pooled.

With respect to this clone: Its antigen is unknown.

Notes on the study in general: Unmutated variant regions are reportedly targeted by nearly half of spike-specific TCRs.

Germline loops: CDR1 GTSNPN, CDR2 SVGIG (reference sequence). With 0 bases removed from V and 3 bases from J, the gap between germline ends came to 6 bases. The CDR3 contains 13 residues. The data were produced by immunoSEQ multiplex PCR, yet TCRdb's version contains in-frame clones alone and is incomplete. The sample has 100,000 or so clones, around nine tenths seen once. This chain joins TRBV30 and TRBJ2-1; D ambiguous. This material consisted of peripheral blood, taken on day 0 of AZD1222 vaccination. This TCR was recovered from an adult in good health. The CDR3 bases are TGTGCCTGGAGTGTTCCGATCTACAATGAGCAGTTCTTC. Residues: CAWSVPIYNEQFF.